This T cell receptor beta chain emerged from a study of blood T cell repertoires in COVID-19. Study information: COVID-19 samples, acute and convalescent, were from the United States, Italy and Spain. PBMCs, B-cell-depleted T cells, or T cells provided the cDNA or gDNA that made up the material.

Original processing notes: Quantification of nucleated cells was approximated via reference gene primer amplification. Method: immunoSEQ multiplex PCR; TCRdb's copy keeps in-frame clones and lacks some. D and trimming were read from the DNA, whereas the V and J calls and clone size are those reported in that table. This sample carries roughly 16,000 clones, 85% to 90% of them seen once, and the ten largest clones take about 5.6%. V lost 3 bases and J lost 3, with 13 bases in between. The germline CDR1 and CDR2 sequences are SQVTM and ANQGSEA. This CDR3 comprises 14 residues. This receptor was taken from a human donor in a cohort sampled during active COVID-19. This chain uses TRBV29-1 with TRBJ2-3; D may be TRBD2 (6 bases). The sequenced material came from peripheral blood. The CDR3 DNA follows: TGCAGCGTTGATGGGAGTAGCGGTACAGATACGCAGTATTTT. Residues: CSVDGSSGTDTQYF.